Listed here are 25 T cell receptor beta chains from one sample, sequenced in a study of cytomegalovirus exposure and HLA in healthy donors. The PCR employed 60 Vbeta primers together with 13 Jbeta primers. Data came from immunoSEQ multiplex PCR; TCRdb stores just in-frame clones and leaves some out. The profile shows about 140,000 clones, roughly 80% of them singletons. The sample consisted of PBMCs. These TCRs come from a woman in her 30s in good health and CMV-seronegative.

The rearrangement joins TRBV6-6 to TRBJ2-5; tentative D call: TRBD2 (6 bases). The end of the DNA aligns better with TRBJ2-7, so the J call may be wrong. Germline CDR1 is MNHNY and CDR2 is SVGAGI (reference sequence). The CDR3 extends over 14 amino acids. The DNA for the CDR3 is TGTGCCAGCAGTTATCGGGGGATCGCCTACGAGCAGTACTTC. Encoded protein: CASSYRGIAYEQYF.

The rearrangement links TRBV4-1 to TRBJ1-2; weak D call: TRBD1 (5 bases). Germline CDR1 is MGHRA and CDR2 is YSYEKL. The length of the CDR3 is 16 residues. Trimming took 2 bases from V and 3 from J, leaving 16 bases between them. CDR3: CASSQLEGRRYYGYTF. The CDR3 DNA reads as TGCGCCAGCAGCCAACTGGAGGGGCGCCGGTACTATGGCTACACCTTC.

The chain combines TRBV5-6 with TRBJ2-7; 8 bases map to TRBD1. The germline V gene has CDR1 SGHDT and CDR2 YYEEEE. The V and J ends lost 4 bases and 2 bases, in that order; junction bases with no gene match: 8. CDR3 length: 15 amino acids. This CDR3 is CASSRDRGRAYEQYF. Here the CDR3 DNA reads TGTGCCAGCAGCCGCGACAGGGGCCGAGCCTACGAGCAGTACTTC.

The chain is built from TRBV5-4 and TRBJ2-7, with 10 nucleotides matching TRBD2. From germline, CDR1 is SGHNT and CDR2 YYREEE (reference sequence). V lost 4 bases to trimming and J lost 4 bases; unmatched junction nucleotides: 8. CDR3 length: 15 amino acids. CDR3 in amino acids: CASSGKSGGAYEQYF. CDR3 nucleotides: TGTGCCAGCAGCGGAAAAAGCGGGGGGGCTTACGAGCAGTACTTC.

The CDR3 DNA is TGTGCCAGCAGTATACGGGGGGGCGGATCCTACGAGCAGTACTTC. Protein sequence: CASSIRGGGSYEQYF. This chain links TRBV27 with TRBJ2-7, with 8 positions matching TRBD2. V was clipped by 5 bases and J by 1 base; unmatched bases: 7. The CDR3 is made up of 15 amino acids. In germline, CDR1 is MNHEY, CDR2 SMNVEV (reference sequence).

The chain has TRBV18 and TRBJ1-2; no definite D call. The V and J ends lost 2 bases and 2 bases respectively, with 6 bases between them. Germline V gene lookup returns CDR1 KGHSH and CDR2 LQKENI. This CDR3 region has 13 residues. CDR3 sequence: CASSPEPNYGYTF. The CDR3 DNA reads TGTGCCAGCTCACCAGAGCCCAACTATGGCTACACCTTC.

This clone was counted between two and nine times. The rearrangement uses TRBV7-2 and TRBJ2-5; D uncertain. This CDR3 has 13 amino acids. Germline V gives CDR1 SGHTA, CDR2 FQGNSA. Deletions cut 2 bases from V and 2 bases from J, with 6 bases between. CDR3 bases: TGTGCCAGCAGCTTATACAGACAAGAGACCCAGTACTTC. Translating gives CASSLYRQETQYF.

V gene TRBV7-9 combines with J gene TRBJ2-2; 7 positions match TRBD1. The CDR3 has 16 residues. CDR1 and CDR2 from the germline V gene are SEHNR and FQNEAQ (reference sequence). Unmatched junction bases numbered 9, after V lost 5 bases and J lost 3 bases. The CDR3 loop is CASSGTGVMDTGELFF. CDR3 sequence (DNA): TGTGCCAGCAGCGGAACAGGGGTTATGGACACCGGGGAGCTGTTTTTT.

V gene TRBV30 combines with J gene TRBJ2-2; TRBD2 agrees at 13 bases. Unmatched junction bases numbered 7, after V lost 2 bases and J lost 1 base. Looked up from germline, CDR1 is GTSNPN and CDR2 is SVGIG (reference sequence). The CDR3 length is 18 residues. In DNA form, the CDR3 reads TGTGCCTGGAGTAGGACTAGCGGGAGCCTAAAGAACACCGGGGAGCTGTTTTTT. It yields the protein CAWSRTSGSLKNTGELFF.

This chain joins TRBV19 and TRBJ1-4, with D unresolved. CDR3 size: 12 residues. Trimming took off 8 bases at V and 7 bases at J, with 11 bases between the two ends. Germline CDR1 reads LNHDA; CDR2 reads SQIVND (reference sequence). The CDR3 nucleotides are TGTGCCAGTTCCCCCCGACTTGAAAAACTGTTTTTT. Translation: CASSPRLEKLFF.

The chain carries TRBV27 and TRBJ2-5; 10 bases agree with TRBD2. Gene TRBJ2-7 matches the end of the DNA better, so the J call may be wrong. Germline V gene data show CDR1 as MNHEY and CDR2 as SMNVEV (reference sequence). The CDR3 runs to 15 residues. This CDR3 reads CASSSFTGTSDEQYF. The CDR3 nucleotides are TGTGCCAGCAGTTCCTTCACCGGGACTAGCGACGAGCAGTACTTC.

A few counts support this clone. The chain has TRBV10-2 and TRBJ2-7; D gene unclear. The CDR3 is 14 amino acids. Germline V gives CDR1 WSHSY, CDR2 SAAADI. The V gene lost 8 bases and the J gene lost 0 bases, with 14 bases spanning the gap. The chain's CDR3 is CASLNLLFSYEQYF. The CDR3 nucleotides read TGCGCCAGCCTTAACTTGTTGTTCTCCTACGAGCAGTACTTC.

V and J are TRBV30 and TRBJ2-5; 7 nucleotides align to TRBD1. Germline V gene lookup returns CDR1 GTSNPN and CDR2 SVGIG (reference sequence). The V segment lost 0 bases and the J segment 0 bases; nucleotides outside the gene matches: 16. The CDR3 sequence is 19 residues long. CDR3 in amino acids: CAWSVVSTGVPLHQETQYF. Written as DNA, the CDR3 is TGTGCCTGGAGTGTAGTATCTACAGGGGTCCCTCTACACCAAGAGACCCAGTACTTC. Complete variable domain (other parts from reference TRBV30 and TRBJ2-5): SQTIHQWPATLVQPVGSPLSLECTVEGTSNPNLYWYRQAAGRGLQLLFYSVGIGQISSEVPQNLSASRPQDRQFILSSKKLLLSDSGFYLCAWSVVSTGVPLHQETQYFGPGTRLLVL.

In its sample, this clone was seen a few times. The CDR3 nucleotides read TGTGCCAGCAGCACCGGACAGGGCTATGAGTACGAGCAGTACTTC. It yields the protein CASSTGQGYEYEQYF. This chain joins TRBV5-4 and TRBJ2-7; 8 positions agree with TRBD1. Germline CDR1 and CDR2: SGHNT and YYREEE (reference sequence). Unmatched junction bases numbered 10, after V lost 4 bases and J lost 4 bases. CDR3 length equals 15 residues.

The chain joins TRBV5-4 to TRBJ2-1, with 7 bases that match TRBD1. Trimming at V came to 9 bases and at J to 6 bases, leaving 15 bases not matched to a gene. This CDR3 has 15 amino acids. Germline assignment: CDR1 SGHNT and CDR2 YYREEE (reference sequence). The CDR3 nucleotides are TGTGCCACCCGATCCGGGACAGACACCATCAATGAGCAGTTCTTC. The encoded protein is CATRSGTDTINEQFF.

This clone was detected only once. This chain uses TRBV12-5 with TRBJ2-2, with D tentatively TRBD1 (5 bases). V shed 6 bases and J shed 1 base, with 12 bases lying between them. Per germline, CDR1 LGHNT and CDR2 FRNRAP. The length of the CDR3 is 15 residues. The CDR3 sequence is CASGLITGNTGELFF. In DNA, the CDR3 is TGTGCTAGTGGCCTAATTACAGGGAACACCGGGGAGCTGTTTTTT. Full variable domain (rest looked up from reference TRBV12-5 and TRBJ2-2): DARVTQTPRHKVTEMGQEVTMRCQPILGHNTVFWYRQTMMQGLELLAYFRNRAPLDDSGMPKDRFSAEMPDATLATLKIQPSEPRDSAVYFCASGLITGNTGELFFGEGSRLTVL.

The chain is built from TRBV5-5 and TRBJ2-3, with 12 nucleotides matching TRBD1. The CDR3 contains 16 residues. V was pared by 0 bases and J by 4 bases, with 3 bases of the junction left unmatched. CDR1 and CDR2 from the germline V gene are SGHKS and YYEKEE (reference sequence). The CDR3 region is CASSLAGQGASDTQYF. The CDR3 region has the DNA TGTGCCAGCAGCTTGGCGGGACAGGGGGCGTCAGATACGCAGTATTTT.

The chain uses TRBV28 and TRBJ1-2; D unclear. Trimming stripped 3 bases from V and 1 base from J, with 6 bases between. Germline values: CDR1 MDHEN, CDR2 SYDVKM. The CDR3 has 13 residues. CDR3 protein: CASSLEFNYGYTF. DNA of the CDR3: TGTGCCAGCAGTTTGGAGTTTAACTATGGCTACACCTTC.

A word on this clone: Other DNA sequences in the sample encode the same CDR3. The gene calls are TRBV19 and TRBJ1-5, with a tentative D call TRBD1 (5 bases). From germline, CDR1 is LNHDA and CDR2 SQIVND (reference sequence). V lost 1 base and J 2 bases, leaving 9 bases between the germline ends. The length of the CDR3 is 15 residues. For the CDR3, the DNA is TGTGCCAGTAGTATAGGGGGGGGAGGCAATCAGCCCCAGCATTTT. It encodes CASSIGGGGNQPQHF.

This chain joins TRBV6-6 and TRBJ2-7; TRBD1 is a possible D gene (7 bases). Germline V gene data show CDR1 as MNHNY and CDR2 as SVGAGI (reference sequence). This CDR3 is 16 amino acids long. Trimming pared 3 bases from V and 0 bases from J, leaving 15 bases between. The CDR3 region has the DNA TGTGCCAGCAGTTATACGTCCAGGGGGGCCTCCTACGAGCAGTACTTC. Translation: CASSYTSRGASYEQYF.

The CDR3 reads CASSSLQNGIPLHF. CDR3 nucleotide sequence: TGTGCCAGCAGTTCTTTACAAAACGGGATCCCCCTCCACTTT. V usage is TRBV7-2 and J usage is TRBJ1-6, with unresolved D. This CDR3 is 14 amino acids long. Germline V gives CDR1 SGHTA, CDR2 FQGNSA. The ends were cut back, 6 bases at V and 13 bases at J, with 19 bases in the middle.

The chain recombines TRBV19 with TRBJ1-2; 9 bases agree with TRBD1. Germline values: CDR1 LNHDA, CDR2 SQIVND (reference sequence). The CDR3 length is 16 residues. The V gene end was trimmed by 6 bases and the J gene end by 7 bases; junction bases not matched to a gene: 15. The CDR3 DNA sequence: TGTGCCAGTAGCATCACAGGGGGCGAAGCGCTCGCTGGCTACACCTTC. It codes for CASSITGGEALAGYTF.

This chain uses TRBV29-1 with TRBJ2-3; 9 bases align to TRBD2. The CDR3 extends over 16 amino acids. Germline CDR1 is SQVTM and CDR2 is ANQGSEA. V lost 6 bases to trimming and J lost 5 bases; unmatched junction nucleotides: 15. The DNA of the CDR3 is TGCAGCGTGTCCCCCCGTTTAGCGGGAGTGGGAGATACGCAGTATTTT. The encoded protein is CSVSPRLAGVGDTQYF.

The J gene is TRBJ1-3, the V gene TRBV12-5; tentative D call: TRBD1 (6 bases). Germline CDR1 is LGHNT and CDR2 is FRNRAP. CDR3 length: 15 residues. Trimming took off 5 bases at V and 1 base at J, with 12 bases between the two ends. CDR3 bases: TGTGCTAGTGGTATCTTGACAGGTTCTGGAAACACCATATATTTT. Translation: CASGILTGSGNTIYF. The whole variable domain, filled in from reference TRBV12-5 and TRBJ1-3, reads DARVTQTPRHKVTEMGQEVTMRCQPILGHNTVFWYRQTMMQGLELLAYFRNRAPLDDSGMPKDRFSAEMPDATLATLKIQPSEPRDSAVYFCASGILTGSGNTIYFGEGSWLTVV.

The chain carries TRBV7-6 and TRBJ1-2; the D gene is possibly TRBD1 (6 bases). This CDR3 region has 14 residues. Germline V gene data show CDR1 as SGHVS and CDR2 as FNYEAQ. V lost 1 base, J lost 6 bases, and 12 bases lay in between. This chain's CDR3 is CASSLVQGTDGYTF. Written as DNA, the CDR3 is TGTGCCAGCAGCTTAGTACAGGGTACGGATGGCTACACCTTC. The full variable domain, with the rest looked up from reference TRBV7-6 and TRBJ1-2, is GAGVSQSPRYKVTKRGQDVALRCDPISGHVSLYWYRQALGQGPEFLTYFNYEAQQDKSGLPNDRFSAERPEGSISTLTIQRTEQRDSAMYRCASSLVQGTDGYTFGSGTRLTVV.